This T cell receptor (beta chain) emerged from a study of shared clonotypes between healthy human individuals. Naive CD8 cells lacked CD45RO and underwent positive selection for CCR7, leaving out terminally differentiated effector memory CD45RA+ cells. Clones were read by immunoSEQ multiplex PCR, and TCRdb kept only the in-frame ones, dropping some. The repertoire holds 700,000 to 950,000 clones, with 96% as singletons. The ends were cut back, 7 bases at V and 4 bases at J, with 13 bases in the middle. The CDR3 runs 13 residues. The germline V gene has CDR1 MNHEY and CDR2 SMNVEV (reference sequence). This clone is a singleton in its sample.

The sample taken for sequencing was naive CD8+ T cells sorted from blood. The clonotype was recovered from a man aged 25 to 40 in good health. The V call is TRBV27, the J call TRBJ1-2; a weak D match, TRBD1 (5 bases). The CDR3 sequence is CASTSGRFYGYTF. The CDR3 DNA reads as TGTGCCAGCACCTCGGGACGGTTCTATGGCTACACCTTC.